This T cell receptor (beta chain) was identified during a study of beta chain features in type 1 diabetes. Notes on the study in general: For Type 1 diabetes patients, all four CD4+ subsets carried TCRB CDR3s that were moderately but significantly shorter.

Since all of the isolated RNA was reverse transcribed, expressed TCRB transcripts were what got sequenced. The protocol was immunoSEQ multiplex PCR, while the TCRdb copy is restricted to in-frame clones and leaves out a portion. This table has around 650,000 clones, around 12% appearing once. There are a few counts of this clone. The antigen remains unidentified. The same CDR3 arises from other DNA sequences in this sample as well. V lost 6 bases and J 0 bases, leaving 11 bases between the germline ends. Per germline, CDR1 SQVTM and CDR2 ANQGSEA. This CDR3 is 13 amino acids long. The chain employs TRBV29-1 and TRBJ1-1; D is undetermined. The receptor comes from a man aged 30-40 years with type 1 diabetes. The specimen sequenced was naive CD4+ T cells from blood. In nucleotides, the CDR3 is TGCAGCGTGGAGGGATCCATGAACACTGAAGCTTTCTTT. It codes for CSVEGSMNTEAFF.